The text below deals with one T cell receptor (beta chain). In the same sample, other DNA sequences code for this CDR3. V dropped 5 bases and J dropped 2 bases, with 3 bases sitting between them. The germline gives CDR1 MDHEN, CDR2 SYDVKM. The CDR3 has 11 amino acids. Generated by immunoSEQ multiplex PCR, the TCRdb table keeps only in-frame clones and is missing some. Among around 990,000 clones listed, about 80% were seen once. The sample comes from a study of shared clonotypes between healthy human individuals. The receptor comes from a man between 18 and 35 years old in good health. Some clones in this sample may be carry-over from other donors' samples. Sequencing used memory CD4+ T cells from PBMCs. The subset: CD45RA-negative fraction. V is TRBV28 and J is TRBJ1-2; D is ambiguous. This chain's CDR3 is CASSRNYGYTF. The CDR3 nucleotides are TGTGCCAGCAGTCGAAACTATGGCTACACCTTC.